This is a list of T cell receptor beta chains from one sample in a study of early T cells in non-severe SARS-CoV-2 infection. TCRdb recomputed calls from the 5' RACE reads with MiXCR, one row per CDR3 protein. The data contain about 100,000 distinct CDR3 sequences, roughly 12% of them singletons. The sample taken for sequencing was whole blood. Every receptor here comes from an adult who was a healthcare worker with PCR-confirmed SARS-CoV-2 infection or an uninfected control (not recorded which). Both conserved end residues are part of each CDR3. The order of the fields is clone size, V gene, J gene, D gene, CDR3 protein, CDR3 DNA. D genes are given only for firm matches. Clone size, where shown, is once, few, many, or a class for clones that have expanded.

size: many; V: TRBV11-2; J: TRBJ1-3; D: NA; CDR3: CASNEASSGNTIYF; DNA: TGTGCCAGCAACGAGGCGAGCTCTGGAAACACCATATATTTT
size: many; V: TRBV29-1; J: TRBJ2-7; D: TRBD1; CDR3: CSVGQGTYEQYF; DNA: TGCAGCGTTGGACAGGGAACCTACGAGCAGTACTTC
size: many; V: TRBV2; J: TRBJ1-3; D: TRBD1; CDR3: CASTRTGRGNTIYF; DNA: TGTGCCAGCACTCGGACAGGGAGAGGAAACACCATATATTTT
size: few; V: TRBV2; J: TRBJ1-2; D: NA; CDR3: CASRVNREANYGYTF; DNA: TGTGCCAGCAGGGTCAACAGGGAAGCTAACTATGGCTACACCTTC
size: few; V: TRBV2; J: TRBJ2-5; D: NA; CDR3: CASSEALRGSGETQYF; DNA: TGTGCCAGCAGTGAAGCGCTGAGGGGATCCGGGGAGACCCAGTACTTC
size: NA; V: TRBV10-2; J: TRBJ1-5; D: NA; CDR3: CASSEGRVGSNQPQHF; DNA: TGCGCCAGCAGTGAAGGCAGGGTTGGGTCCAATCAGCCCCAGCATTTT
size: many; V: TRBV2; J: TRBJ2-1; D: TRBD2; CDR3: CATIAYTGGEQFF; DNA: TGTGCCACCATAGCATATACGGGGGGTGAGCAGTTCTTC
size: NA; V: TRBV15; J: TRBJ2-7; D: TRBD1; CDR3: CATSGLGTDLTGEQYF; DNA: TGTGCCACCAGCGGCCTCGGGACAGACCTAACAGGCGAGCAGTACTTC
size: NA; V: TRBV9; J: TRBJ2-1; D: TRBD2; CDR3: CASSVGLAGSYNEQFF; DNA: TGTGCCAGCAGCGTAGGACTAGCGGGGTCTTACAATGAGCAGTTCTTC
size: many; V: TRBV4-2; J: TRBJ2-7; D: NA; CDR3: CASSQDGSIDIRGTYEQYF; DNA: TGTGCCAGCAGCCAAGATGGGTCCATCGACATTCGGGGGACCTACGAGCAGTACTTC
size: few; V: TRBV5-5; J: TRBJ1-5; D: NA; CDR3: CASSLEEYQPQHF; DNA: TGTGCCAGCAGCTTGGAGGAGTATCAGCCCCAGCATTTT
size: many; V: TRBV28; J: TRBJ2-7; D: NA; CDR3: CASSSPQGLALGEQYF; DNA: TGTGCCAGCAGTTCCCCTCAGGGGCTCGCCCTTGGGGAGCAGTACTTC
size: few; V: TRBV12-3/TRBV12-4; J: TRBJ2-2; D: NA; CDR3: CASRPERATGELFF; DNA: TGTGCCAGCAGGCCAGAGCGGGCCACCGGGGAGCTGTTTTTT
size: many; V: TRBV5-1; J: TRBJ2-1; D: NA; CDR3: CASSEEVIRNEQFF; DNA: TGCGCCAGCAGCGAGGAGGTCATCCGCAATGAGCAGTTCTTC
size: NA; V: TRBV11-2; J: TRBJ1-1; D: NA; CDR3: CASSLQGGNTEAFF; DNA: TGTGCCAGCAGCTTACAGGGAGGGAACACTGAAGCTTTCTTT
size: NA; V: TRBV28; J: TRBJ1-2; D: TRBD1; CDR3: CASGLNRGRTYGYTF; DNA: TGTGCCAGCGGCCTCAACAGGGGGCGCACCTATGGCTACACCTTC
size: NA; V: TRBV27; J: TRBJ2-7; D: TRBD1; CDR3: CASSNWDRGLREQYF; DNA: TGTGCCAGCAGTAATTGGGACAGGGGCCTCCGCGAGCAGTACTTC
size: NA; V: TRBV20-1; J: TRBJ2-2; D: TRBD1; CDR3: CSASDRGNTGELFF; DNA: TGCAGTGCGTCCGACAGGGGGAACACCGGGGAGCTGTTTTTT